Listed below are T cell receptor beta chains from one sample, sequenced in a study of identical twins. TCRdb redid the calling of the 5' RACE reads with MiXCR, one entry per CDR3 protein. The data show around 340,000 distinct CDR3 sequences, with over 9% seen just once and approximately 7.6% held by the top ten. These data also featured in a second study, about yellow fever vaccine responses in identical twins.

The sequencing input was CD8+ T cells sorted from blood. These receptors were taken from a woman aged 18-29 years in good health. Both conserved end residues are part of each CDR3. A D gene is named only where the DNA matches it firmly. Where a row states a size, it is once, few, many or the class of an expanded clone; other rows omit it.

>TRBV6-5|TRBD1|-|TRBJ1-1
TGTGCCAGCAGTTACCGTAAGGGGGCATCGACTGAAGCTTTCTTT
CASSYRKGASTEAFF
>TRBV7-9|-|many|TRBJ2-1
TGTGCCAGCAGCTTAGCGTGGGGGCATTACAATGAGCAGTTCTTC
CASSLAWGHYNEQFF
>TRBV12-3/TRBV12-4|-|-|TRBJ2-1
TGTGCCAGCATTACGGGACTGAACTACAATGAGCAGTTCTTC
CASITGLNYNEQFF
>TRBV4-1|-|-|TRBJ1-3
TGCGCCAGCAGCCAACGGTCTCCTGGAAACACCATATATTTT
CASSQRSPGNTIYF
>TRBV7-3|TRBD2|few|TRBJ2-7
TGTGCCAGCAGCCCTTCGGCTAGCGGGAGCTACGAGCAGTACTTC
CASSPSASGSYEQYF
>TRBV4-1|-|many|TRBJ2-7
TGCGCCAGCAGCCAAGCAGGGACCGAGCAGTACTTC
CASSQAGTEQYF
>TRBV20-1|-|many|TRBJ2-1
TGCAGTGCTTGGGACGTGGGTGAGCAGTTCTTC
CSAWDVGEQFF
>TRBV19|TRBD2|few|TRBJ2-3
TGTGCCAGTAGTATTTGGGCTAGCGGTACAGATACGCAGTATTTT
CASSIWASGTDTQYF
>TRBV12-3/TRBV12-4|-|many|TRBJ2-5
TGTGCCAGCAGTCCCCTTCAAGAGACCCAGTACTTC
CASSPLQETQYF
>TRBV28|-|-|TRBJ1-2
TGTGCCAGCAGTGTACCCGTGGCTGGGGTTGGCTACACCTTC
CASSVPVAGVGYTF
>TRBV29-1|TRBD1|-|TRBJ1-2
TGCAGCGTCGACAGGGGAGAGGGTCACTATGGCTACACCTTC
CSVDRGEGHYGYTF
>TRBV12-3/TRBV12-4|-|few|TRBJ2-1
TGTGCCAGCAGATCGGACCGAGATGAGCAGTTCTTC
CASRSDRDEQFF
>TRBV15|TRBD2|-|TRBJ2-7
TGTGCCACCAGCCCTCCGCGTGGGACTAGCGGGAGTTTCTTGGACTACGAGCAGTACTTC
CATSPPRGTSGSFLDYEQYF
>TRBV10-3|-|-|TRBJ2-5
TGTGCCATCAGTCCGATGGACAGCCAGGGGACCCAGTACTTC
CAISPMDSQGTQYF
>TRBV6-1|TRBD2|-|TRBJ2-3
TGTGCCAGCAGTGATGTCCGGGGGGGGTCAGATACGCAGTATTTT
CASSDVRGGSDTQYF
>TRBV28|TRBD2|many|TRBJ2-1
TGTGCCAGCAGTATCAAAAGCGGGAGTGGTTCTGACAATGAGCAGTTCTTC
CASSIKSGSGSDNEQFF
>TRBV4-2|-|many|TRBJ2-1
TGTGCCAGCAGCCAAGATCTTACCGGGAGAGGGGACAATGAGCAGTTCTTC
CASSQDLTGRGDNEQFF
>TRBV14|-|few|TRBJ2-1
TGTGCCAGCAGCCAAGATTGGTTGGGGGATGAGCAGTTCTTC
CASSQDWLGDEQFF
>TRBV24-1|-|-|TRBJ1-2
TGTGCCACCAGTGACAGGGAAGTCTGGGGCTACACCTTC
CATSDREVWGYTF
>TRBV27|-|-|TRBJ1-2
TGTGCCAGCAGTTTGGGGGGGGCCTATGGCTACACCTTC
CASSLGGAYGYTF
>TRBV10-3|-|-|TRBJ1-2
TGTGCCATCAGTGCCACGACAGTGAACTATGGCTACACCTTC
CAISATTVNYGYTF
>TRBV9|-|-|TRBJ2-5
TGTGCCAGCAGCGACAGCTTACAAGAGACCCAGTACTTC
CASSDSLQETQYF
>TRBV24-1|-|few|TRBJ2-2
TGTGCCACCGGGACGGTCACCGGGGAGCTGTTTTTT
CATGTVTGELFF
>TRBV20-1|-|-|TRBJ1-6
TGCAGTGCTCGAGGGATCAATAATTCACCCCTCCACTTT
CSARGINNSPLHF
>TRBV6-1|-|few|TRBJ1-2
TGTGCCAGCAGTCCCGCCGGGACCCTCAACTATGGCTACACCTTC
CASSPAGTLNYGYTF
>TRBV6-5|TRBD2|-|TRBJ2-4
TGTGCCAGCAGTTACCTCGGGGGGACCAAAAACATTCAGTACTTC
CASSYLGGTKNIQYF
>TRBV7-9|TRBD2|-|TRBJ2-1
TGTGCCAGCAGCTATCCCCAGCGGGGGGGCGGTTACAATGAGCAGTTCTTC
CASSYPQRGGGYNEQFF
>TRBV6-5|TRBD2|-|TRBJ2-1
TGTGCCAGCAGTTACGGACGCGGGACTAGCTATTCCCCTTACAATGAGCAGTTCTTC
CASSYGRGTSYSPYNEQFF
>TRBV10-3|TRBD1|-|TRBJ2-7
TGTGCCATCAGTGACCCGGACAGGGAGGAGCAGTACTTC
CAISDPDREEQYF
>TRBV28|TRBD2|-|TRBJ2-7
TGTGCCAGCAGTTTATCATATACTAGCGGGAGCAGAAGCTACGAGCAGTACTTC
CASSLSYTSGSRSYEQYF
>TRBV15|TRBD1|few|TRBJ1-1
TGTGCCACCAGCACACGACAGGGGCTAGCTGAAGCTTTCTTT
CATSTRQGLAEAFF
>TRBV9|-|few|TRBJ2-3
TGTGCCAGCAGCGTAGCTACGACTAGCACAGATACGCAGTATTTT
CASSVATTSTDTQYF
>TRBV6-5|TRBD2|-|TRBJ2-1
TGTGCCAGCAGTTCTGTGGGGGGGGTTGTAAATGAGCAGTTCTTC
CASSSVGGVVNEQFF
>TRBV20-1|TRBD2|-|TRBJ2-1
TGCAGTGCTAGAGGCGGGACTAGCGGGAACTTGGCGGTGGATGAGCAGTTCTTC
CSARGGTSGNLAVDEQFF
>TRBV7-9|-|-|TRBJ1-2
TGTGCCAGCAGCTTAGCGTTCCGTTCAGGGACTAACTATGGCTACACCTTC
CASSLAFRSGTNYGYTF
>TRBV7-8|TRBD2|-|TRBJ2-5
TGTGCCAGCAGCTCCGGTGTTGGGACTAGCGGGAGGGAGACCCAGTACTTC
CASSSGVGTSGRETQYF
>TRBV29-1|-|-|TRBJ2-1
TGCAGCGTTGGGGGCAGCGAGCAGTTCTTC
CSVGGSEQFF
>TRBV4-1|-|many|TRBJ1-1
TGCGCCAGCAGCAACAGGTACACTGAAGCTTTCTTT
CASSNRYTEAFF
>TRBV28|TRBD1|-|TRBJ2-1
TGTGCCACGGACAGGGCGAGTGAGCAGTTCTTC
CATDRASEQFF
>TRBV4-1|-|-|TRBJ2-1
TGCGCCAGCAGCCAAGGATCCACGGGGGTCTACAATGAGCAGTTCTTC
CASSQGSTGVYNEQFF
>TRBV2|-|-|TRBJ2-6
TGTGCCAGCACTCCCCCCTCTGGGGCCAACGTCCTGACTTTC
CASTPPSGANVLTF
>TRBV7-9|-|-|TRBJ2-1
TGTGCCAGCAGCTTATCTGGGGGGCAGGGTGAGCAGTTCTTC
CASSLSGGQGEQFF